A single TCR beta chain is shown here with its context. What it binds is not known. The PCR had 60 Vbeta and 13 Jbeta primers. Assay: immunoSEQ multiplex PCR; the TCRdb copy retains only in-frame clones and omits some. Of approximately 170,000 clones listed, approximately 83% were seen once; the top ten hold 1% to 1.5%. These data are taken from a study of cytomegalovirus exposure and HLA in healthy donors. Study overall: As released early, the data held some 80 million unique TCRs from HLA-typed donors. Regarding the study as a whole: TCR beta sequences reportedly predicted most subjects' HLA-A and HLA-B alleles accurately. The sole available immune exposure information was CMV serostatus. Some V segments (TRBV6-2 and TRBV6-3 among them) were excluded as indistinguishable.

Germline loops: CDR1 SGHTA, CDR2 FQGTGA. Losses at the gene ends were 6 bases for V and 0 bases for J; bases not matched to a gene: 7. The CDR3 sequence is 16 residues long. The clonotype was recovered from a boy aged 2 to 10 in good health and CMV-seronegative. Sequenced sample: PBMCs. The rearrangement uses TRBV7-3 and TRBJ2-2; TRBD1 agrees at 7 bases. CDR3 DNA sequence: TGTGCCAGCAGACCAACAACAGGGGCGAACACCGGGGAGCTGTTTTTT. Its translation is CASRPTTGANTGELFF.